This TCR beta chain was sequenced for a study of cytomegalovirus exposure and HLA in healthy donors. Study summary: In terms of ancestry, the Caucasian-associated cluster contained around four fifths of the 300 to 400 genotyped donors. Study results and limitations: Association of about 17,000 TCR beta sequences with HLA alleles was found at 0.05 false discovery rate in a later analysis. While the bulk of TCR sequences proved rare, some public TCRs turned up in many donors.

There were likely unrecorded immune exposures, though donors were nominally healthy when sampled. Germline-derived CDR1 and CDR2 are LNHDA and SQIVND (reference sequence). After removal of 5 bases from V and 3 bases from J, the junction contained 5 bases not matched to a gene. The CDR3 covers 15 residues. The PCR contained 60 Vbeta and 13 Jbeta primers. Clones were read by immunoSEQ multiplex PCR, and TCRdb kept only the in-frame ones, dropping some. The sample has 150,000 to 200,000 clones, about 80% seen once. Comments on this clone: Its antigen is still unknown.

The sequenced material came from PBMCs. The sequence was collected from a woman between 40 and 55 years old in good health and CMV-seronegative. The chain recombines TRBV19 with TRBJ2-7; 12 bases agree with TRBD1. Here the CDR3 reads CASSPGQGAGYEQYF. The CDR3 region has the DNA TGTGCCAGTAGTCCGGGACAGGGGGCCGGCTACGAGCAGTACTTC.